This paragraph covers one T cell receptor beta chain sequence. This clonotype was found a few times. Its antigen is unknown. No base-level quality is on record; no much larger clone is a single base apart. TCR cDNA was synthesized by 5'RACE template switching, which introduced a universal primer site and unique molecular identifiers. Priming for cDNA synthesis came from both the TCR alpha and TCR beta constant segments. Libraries were amplified in two PCR steps, with sample barcodes and sequencing adapters added in the second step. Sequencing of libraries was done on Illumina HiSeq 2500 (2x100 bp) or NovaSeq (2x150 bp). On the study's bioinformatics: MIGEC handled demultiplexing of reads and collapsing into UMI consensus sequences, while MiXCR performed V(D)J alignment. Clonotypes responding to the vaccine were identified with edgeR on replicate PBMC samples, with the criteria of FDR below 0.01 and a log2 fold change above 5 up to day 15. CD4 or CD8 identity was assigned to each bulk clonotype according to whether the clonotype was present at higher abundance in the sequenced CD4 repertoire or the sequenced CD8 repertoire. TCRdb reanalyzed the raw reads on its own, using fastp at Q25 for trimming and MiXCR for clone calling, and kept in-frame beta chains. Each record represents a unique CDR3 protein, reported with the most common genes and DNA among its rows. The V and J calls follow TCRdb's processing rather than the paper's. Within this sample are about 400,000 distinct CDR3 sequences, with roughly 11% of them counted one time only. About 17% of the sample is taken by the ten largest.

The data are from a study of T cells after yellow fever vaccination (dated by TCRdb to the late 2010s). Study-level background: The SMART-Seq v4 Ultra Low Input RNA kit was used to prepare libraries from fractions with low cell numbers. Blood was drawn at multiple timepoints before and after primary and secondary immunization, with bulk PBMC replicates and cell subsets isolated. To follow T-cell clones before and after both primary and booster YFV17D yellow fever vaccination, bulk TCR alpha and beta repertoires underwent longitudinal sequencing. Two healthy male donors, one aged 18 to 30 and one aged 30 to 40 years, were included in the cohort. What the study reported, not specific to this receptor: The secondary T-cell response was found to be weaker but faster than the primary response, with a peak reached on day 5 rather than on day 15. Only two donors were included in the study, so the extent to which the findings can be generalized is limited. Computational filtering was required because FACS-sorted repertoires could contain abundant contaminating clonotypes from the bulk population. Most clones expanded after primary vaccination (almost 98% of CD4 and 88% of CD8) were re-detected after the booster, suggesting that broad memory maintenance occurred. A small share of clonotypes occurred in both CD4 and CD8 compartments, likely arising from convergent recombination.

The junction shows trimming of 2 bases on V and 8 bases on J, and the gene matches do not reach 4 bases of it. The CDR3 sequence holds 14 residues, the cysteine and phenylalanine included. Only the CDR3 DNA is retained, 42 bases long and in frame from the first base. The CDR1 and CDR2 encoded by the germline V gene (reference sequence) are PRHDT and FYEKMQ. The treatment or condition label on this specimen signifies: live attenuated yellow fever vaccine strain. At each blood-draw timepoint, two biological replicates of bulk PBMCs were obtained. A standard Ficoll-Paque protocol was used to isolate PBMCs from peripheral blood. TriZol was used to extract RNA from bulk PBMCs, from CD4 and CD8 fractions, and from dextramer-positive and dextramer-negative fractions.

The rearranged segments are TRBV13 and TRBJ2-1; 9 bases in between match TRBD2. Material: PBMCs, obtained on the day of the first yellow fever vaccination. This TCR was recovered from a young man who received the YFV17D yellow fever vaccine. The DNA is TGTGCCAGCAGCTTATTAGCGGGGGATCATGAGCAGTTCTTC. It encodes CASSLLAGDHEQFF.